The source of this TCR beta chain is a study of cytomegalovirus exposure and HLA in healthy donors. In the study overall: Assignment to the Caucasian-associated ancestry cluster applied to approximately 80% of the approximately 370 genotyped donors.

Use of 60 Vbeta and 13 Jbeta primers characterized the PCR. Clones were read by immunoSEQ multiplex PCR, and TCRdb kept only the in-frame ones, dropping some. The sample has about 160,000 clones, 75% to 90% seen once. The CDR3 spans 17 residues. CDR1 and CDR2 (germline): ENHRY, SYGVKD. Trimming shortened V by 3 bases and J by 0 bases, and 16 bases separated the two germline ends. Broader study findings: Reportedly, TCR beta sequences accurately predicted HLA-A and HLA-B alleles in most subjects. An assumption of roughly uniform sequencing depth across donors underlay the presence/absence analyses. Researchers left out some V segments, among them TRBV6-2 and TRBV6-3, as indistinguishable.

On this clone itself: No antigen is known for it.

The sequencing input was PBMCs. The TCR comes from a boy between 2 and 10 years old in good health and CMV-seronegative. This chain links TRBV10-3 with TRBJ2-3; D not certain. CDR3 sequence: CAISEPWLQSSTDTQYF. The CDR3 DNA follows: TGTGCCATCAGTGAACCCTGGCTACAGTCTAGCACAGATACGCAGTATTTT.